The 12 T cell receptor beta chains reported below all come from one sample, sequenced in a study of preoperative IRX-2 immunotherapy in early breast cancer. Sequencing was performed with immunoSEQ multiplex PCR; in TCRdb, only in-frame clones are kept and a portion is missing. Here the sample spans approximately 44,000 clones, about 95% being singletons. Treatment described: preoperative locoregional IRX-2 cytokine immunotherapy. Sequenced here: tumor tissue, sampled after IRX-2 immunotherapy. Receptor source: a human donor with breast cancer.

The genes are TRBV7-2 and TRBJ2-1, with 7 bases aligning to TRBD2. The ends lost 2 bases at V and 0 bases at J; junction bases unmatched: 1. This CDR3 has 15 amino acids. The germline V gene encodes CDR1 SGHTA and CDR2 FQGNSA. This chain's CDR3 is CASSLRDYSYNEQFF. The CDR3, as DNA: TGTGCCAGCAGCTTACGGGACTACTCCTACAATGAGCAGTTCTTC.

As regards this clone: Because the CDR3's place on the DNA is in doubt, the DNA is left out and the CDR3 is given as listed by TCRdb. The chain's CDR3 is CASSSSAWGGDEQYF. The chain has TRBV28 and TRBJ2-7; TRBD1, the table's D call, lacks a check against the DNA. Inclusive of both ends, the CDR3 amounts to 15 amino acids. Germline-derived CDR1 and CDR2 are MDHEN and SYDVKM.

This clone is a singleton in its sample. Within the sample, other DNA sequences also encode this same CDR3. The chain joins TRBV10-3 to TRBJ2-7; D is perhaps TRBD1 (5 bases). Trimming removed 4 bases from V and 0 bases from J, with 10 bases in between. Germline V CDR1 and CDR2: ENHRY, SYGVKD. The CDR3 loop spans 14 amino acids. CDR3 in amino acids: CAISVEQGSYEQYF. CDR3 sequence (DNA): TGTGCCATCAGTGTAGAGCAGGGCTCCTACGAGCAGTACTTC.

In the case of this clone: Relative to the germline gene, one junction end is altered; a read error may explain this. The rearrangement joins TRBV2 to TRBJ2-3, with 9 positions matching TRBD1. Per germline, CDR1 SNHLY and CDR2 FYNNEI. This CDR3 has 13 residues. DNA of the CDR3: TGTGCCAGCAGTGAAGCCTGGGACAGGGCGGGAGATTTT. Translation: CASSEAWDRAGDF.

This clone was detected only once. The chain is built from TRBV10-3 and TRBJ1-1; D is undetermined. This CDR3 is 11 amino acids long. Germline assignment: CDR1 ENHRY and CDR2 SYGVKD. The V end lost 3 bases, the J end lost 2 bases, and 1 base lay between the germline ends. Here the CDR3 DNA reads TGTGCCATCAGTGATAACACTGAAGCTTTCTTT. This translates into CAISDNTEAFF.

The chain employs TRBV5-1 and TRBJ2-3, with D perhaps matching TRBD1 (6 bases). This CDR3 is 17 amino acids long. Trimming removed 4 bases from V and 2 bases from J, with 20 bases in between. Germline CDR1 SGHRS, CDR2 YFSETQ. CDR3 region: CASSPDGQIPVTDTQYF. The CDR3 coding sequence is TGCGCCAGCAGCCCCGATGGACAGATTCCAGTCACAGATACGCAGTATTTT.

The V call is TRBV6-5, the J call TRBJ2-1; TRBD2 matches 7 bases. Per germline, CDR1 MNHEY and CDR2 SVGAGI. After removal of 7 bases from V and 0 bases from J, the junction contained 0 bases not matched to a gene. The CDR3 is 13 amino acids. The CDR3: CASKRDSYNEQFF. The CDR3 nucleotides read TGTGCCAGCAAGCGGGACTCCTACAATGAGCAGTTCTTC.

This chain links TRBV19 with TRBJ2-7; D not certain. This CDR3 is 16 amino acids long. Germline values: CDR1 LNHDA, CDR2 SQIVND (reference sequence). V dropped 4 bases and J dropped 1 base, with 17 bases sitting between them. This chain's CDR3 is CASSRSQRHASYEQYF. The CDR3 DNA reads as TGTGCCAGTAGTAGGAGTCAACGACATGCTTCCTACGAGCAGTACTTC.

This rearrangement joins TRBV7-9 to TRBJ1-1, with D perhaps matching TRBD1 (5 bases). CDR1 is SEHNR, CDR2 FQNEAQ, per germline (reference sequence). Trimming removed 2 bases at V and 2 bases at J, with 21 bases between. The CDR3 extends over 18 amino acids. DNA of the CDR3: TGTGCCAGCAGCTTAACGCCGGCCTCCCTCAGGGACAACACTGAAGCTTTCTTT. Protein sequence: CASSLTPASLRDNTEAFF.

This clone was picked up one time. The chain has TRBV7-9 and TRBJ1-3; D remains ambiguous. The CDR3 extends over 14 amino acids. Germline lookup yields CDR1 SEHNR and CDR2 FQNEAQ (reference sequence). V was pared by 3 bases and J by 1 base, with 7 bases between. Written as DNA, the CDR3 is TGTGCCAGCAGCTTTAGGGCATCTGGAAACACCATATATTTT. This translates into CASSFRASGNTIYF.

The chain recombines TRBV7-3 with TRBJ2-2; 12 bases are shared with TRBD2. This CDR3 contains 16 residues. The germline CDR1 and CDR2 sequences are SGHTA and FQGTGA. J lost 7 bases, V lost 5 bases, and 8 bases had no gene match. CDR3 protein: CASSHATSGSVGELFF. The DNA of the CDR3 is TGTGCCAGCAGCCACGCGACTAGCGGGAGTGTCGGGGAGCTGTTTTTT.

The chain is built from TRBV30 and TRBJ1-3; D might be TRBD1 (6 bases). Per the germline V gene, CDR1 is GTSNPN and CDR2 is SVGIG (reference sequence). Between the trimmed V and J ends, which lost 5 bases and 0 bases, there was a span of 11 bases. The CDR3 has 14 amino acids. The CDR3 DNA sequence: TGTGCCTGGGAACAGGGTACCTCTGGAAACACCATATATTTT. It translates to CAWEQGTSGNTIYF.